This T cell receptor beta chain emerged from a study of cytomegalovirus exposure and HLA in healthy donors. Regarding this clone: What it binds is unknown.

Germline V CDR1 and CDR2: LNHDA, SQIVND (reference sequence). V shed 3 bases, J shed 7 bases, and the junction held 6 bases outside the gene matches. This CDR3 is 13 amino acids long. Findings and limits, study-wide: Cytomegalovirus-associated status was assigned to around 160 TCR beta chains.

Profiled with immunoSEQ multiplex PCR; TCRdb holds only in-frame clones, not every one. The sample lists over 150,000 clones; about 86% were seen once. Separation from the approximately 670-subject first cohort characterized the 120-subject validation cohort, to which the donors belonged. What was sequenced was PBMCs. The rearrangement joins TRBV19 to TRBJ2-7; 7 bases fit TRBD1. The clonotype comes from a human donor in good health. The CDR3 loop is CASSIARGREQYF. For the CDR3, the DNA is TGTGCCAGTAGTATTGCCAGGGGGAGAGAGCAGTACTTC.